This is a list of T cell receptor beta chains from one sample in a study of blood T cell repertoires in COVID-19. The data were produced by immunoSEQ multiplex PCR, yet TCRdb's version contains in-frame clones alone and is incomplete. The data contain about 190,000 clones, about 85% of them singletons. The sequenced sample consisted of peripheral blood. The receptor source for this set is a human donor in a cohort sampled during active COVID-19. Each CDR3 is given with its conserved first and last residue. A D gene is named only where the DNA matches it firmly. Only some rows state a clone size, as once, few, many or a class for expanded clones.

clone_size: -; j_call: TRBJ1-2; d_call: -; v_call: TRBV6-5; cdr3_nt: TGTGCCAGCAGTTACTCGGACCGGACAACTAAACACACCTTC; cdr3_aa: CASSYSDRTTKHTF
clone_size: -; j_call: TRBJ2-6; d_call: -; v_call: TRBV10-3; cdr3_nt: TGTGCCATCAGTGAGTCGAGACTGACCTCTGGGGCCAACGTCCTGACTTTC; cdr3_aa: CAISESRLTSGANVLTF
clone_size: -; j_call: TRBJ2-2; d_call: TRBD1; v_call: TRBV11-2; cdr3_nt: TGTGCCAGCAGCTTAGGACAGGGCAGAAGGACCGGGGAGCTGTTTTTT; cdr3_aa: CASSLGQGRRTGELFF
clone_size: -; j_call: TRBJ2-3; d_call: -; v_call: TRBV11-2; cdr3_nt: TGTGCCAGCAGCTTCATGAGAAGCTACACAGATACGCAGTATTTT; cdr3_aa: CASSFMRSYTDTQYF
clone_size: once; j_call: TRBJ1-1; d_call: -; v_call: TRBV6-5; cdr3_nt: TGTGCCAGCAGTTCGGGTCCCTACGAAGCTTTCTTT; cdr3_aa: CASSSGPYEAFF
clone_size: -; j_call: TRBJ1-5; d_call: -; v_call: TRBV4-2; cdr3_nt: TGTGCCAGCAGCCAAGAATTTAACAGAAATCAGCCCCAGCATTTT; cdr3_aa: CASSQEFNRNQPQHF
clone_size: -; j_call: TRBJ2-5; d_call: TRBD1; v_call: TRBV27; cdr3_nt: TGTGCCAGCAGTTCGGTGTGGGACAGGGTGGGAGTGGAGACCCAGTACTTC; cdr3_aa: CASSSVWDRVGVETQYF
clone_size: -; j_call: TRBJ2-1; d_call: -; v_call: TRBV6-5; cdr3_nt: TGTGCCAGCAGGTGGGAGACCTACAATGAGCAGTTCTTC; cdr3_aa: CASRWETYNEQFF
clone_size: few; j_call: TRBJ1-2; d_call: TRBD1; v_call: TRBV2; cdr3_nt: TGTGCCAGCAGCCCCGACAGGGGACTAAACTATGGCTACACCTTC; cdr3_aa: CASSPDRGLNYGYTF
clone_size: -; j_call: TRBJ1-2; d_call: -; v_call: TRBV20-1; cdr3_nt: TGCAGTGCTAGAGGCGGGACCTACACCTTC; cdr3_aa: CSARGGTYTF
clone_size: once; j_call: TRBJ1-4; d_call: -; v_call: TRBV2; cdr3_nt: TGTGCCAGCCGGGCCGACAGGCCGGACCGCGAACTGTTTTTT; cdr3_aa: CASRADRPDRELFF
clone_size: once; j_call: TRBJ1-1; d_call: TRBD1; v_call: TRBV28; cdr3_nt: TGTGCCAGCAGTTTGGGACAGGGGTACACTGAAGCTTTCTTT; cdr3_aa: CASSLGQGYTEAFF
clone_size: -; j_call: TRBJ2-2; d_call: -; v_call: TRBV18; cdr3_nt: TGTGCCAGCTCACCGAGTCGGGAAAACACCGGGGAGCTGTTTTTT; cdr3_aa: CASSPSRENTGELFF
clone_size: -; j_call: TRBJ2-2; d_call: TRBD1; v_call: TRBV11-1; cdr3_nt: TGTGCCAGCCGAGCCCCTTCGACAGGGGCCGGGGAGCTGTTTTTT; cdr3_aa: CASRAPSTGAGELFF
clone_size: -; j_call: TRBJ2-3; d_call: -; v_call: TRBV9; cdr3_nt: TGTGCCAGCAGCGTAGGGGGCAGATCCACAGATACGCAGTATTTT; cdr3_aa: CASSVGGRSTDTQYF
clone_size: -; j_call: TRBJ2-1; d_call: -; v_call: TRBV30; cdr3_nt: TGTGCCTGTGAAAGGGGTTCCTACAATGAGCAGTTCTTC; cdr3_aa: CACERGSYNEQFF
clone_size: few; j_call: TRBJ1-2; d_call: TRBD1; v_call: TRBV6-4; cdr3_nt: TGTGCCAGCAGTGAGTTTGCAGGGGGCGCCTATGGCTACACCTTC; cdr3_aa: CASSEFAGGAYGYTF
clone_size: -; j_call: TRBJ1-2; d_call: TRBD1; v_call: TRBV24-1; cdr3_nt: TGTGCCACCAGTGATTCCTACAGGGGTCAGTATGGCTACACCTTC; cdr3_aa: CATSDSYRGQYGYTF
clone_size: -; j_call: TRBJ2-3; d_call: -; v_call: TRBV28; cdr3_nt: TGTGCCAGCAGTACCATGGCAGTCTCAAATACGCAGTATTTT; cdr3_aa: CASSTMAVSNTQYF
clone_size: -; j_call: TRBJ2-2; d_call: TRBD1; v_call: TRBV28; cdr3_nt: TGTGCCGCCGACAGGGGCGGTACCGGGGAGCTGTTTTTT; cdr3_aa: CAADRGGTGELFF
clone_size: -; j_call: TRBJ2-7; d_call: -; v_call: TRBV28; cdr3_nt: TGTGCCAGCGGAGAGGGAGTGGGGAGGAACGAGCAGTACTTC; cdr3_aa: CASGEGVGRNEQYF
clone_size: -; j_call: TRBJ2-3; d_call: TRBD1; v_call: TRBV6-4; cdr3_nt: TGTGCCAGCAGCCCCGGGACAGGGCCCACAGATACGCAGTATTTT; cdr3_aa: CASSPGTGPTDTQYF
clone_size: -; j_call: TRBJ2-1; d_call: TRBD1; v_call: TRBV5-1; cdr3_nt: TGCGCCAGCAGCCGGACTGACAGGGAATTCTCCTACAATGAGCAGTTCTTC; cdr3_aa: CASSRTDREFSYNEQFF
clone_size: -; j_call: TRBJ1-6; d_call: -; v_call: TRBV6-6; cdr3_nt: TGTGCCAGCAGTTCCTCGGCGACAGTCAATAATTCACCCCTCCACTTT; cdr3_aa: CASSSSATVNNSPLHF
clone_size: -; j_call: TRBJ2-2; d_call: -; v_call: TRBV4-2; cdr3_nt: TGTGCCAGCAGCCAAGATTCGACCGGGGAGCTGTTTTTT; cdr3_aa: CASSQDSTGELFF
clone_size: -; j_call: TRBJ1-2; d_call: -; v_call: TRBV3-1/TRBV3-2; cdr3_nt: TGTGCCAGCAGCCAGGGACTTAACAACTATGGCTACACCTTC; cdr3_aa: CASSQGLNNYGYTF
clone_size: -; j_call: TRBJ2-7; d_call: TRBD2; v_call: TRBV4-2; cdr3_nt: TGTGCCAGCAGTCTCGAGACCGGGACTAGTTACTACGAGCAGTACTTC; cdr3_aa: CASSLETGTSYYEQYF
clone_size: -; j_call: TRBJ1-5; d_call: -; v_call: TRBV7-9; cdr3_nt: TGTGCCAGCAGCGAAAGCAGGGGACAGCCCCAGCATTTT; cdr3_aa: CASSESRGQPQHF
clone_size: -; j_call: TRBJ2-2; d_call: TRBD2; v_call: TRBV4-2; cdr3_nt: TGTGCCAGCAGCCAAGATCGGTATAATATAGCGGGAGGGTCCGGGGAGCTGTTTTTT; cdr3_aa: CASSQDRYNIAGGSGELFF
clone_size: -; j_call: TRBJ2-7; d_call: -; v_call: TRBV28; cdr3_nt: TGTGCCAGCAGTTTATTGGCGGGGCGCGAGCAGTACTTC; cdr3_aa: CASSLLAGREQYF
clone_size: -; j_call: TRBJ1-1; d_call: -; v_call: TRBV2; cdr3_nt: TGTGCCAGCAGTGAAAGGAGTGAAGCTTTCTTT; cdr3_aa: CASSERSEAFF
clone_size: -; j_call: TRBJ2-2; d_call: -; v_call: TRBV6-6; cdr3_nt: TGTGCCAGCAGTTATGCCAGGGGGAACACCGGGGAGCTGTTTTTT; cdr3_aa: CASSYARGNTGELFF
clone_size: few; j_call: TRBJ2-2; d_call: -; v_call: TRBV29-1; cdr3_nt: TGCAGCGTTGTGGTCGGGACCGGGGAGCTGTTTTTT; cdr3_aa: CSVVVGTGELFF
clone_size: -; j_call: TRBJ1-5; d_call: TRBD1; v_call: TRBV2; cdr3_nt: TGTGCCAGCAGCGCCGACAGGGCTCGCAATCAGCCCCAGCATTTT; cdr3_aa: CASSADRARNQPQHF
clone_size: -; j_call: TRBJ2-2; d_call: -; v_call: TRBV18; cdr3_nt: TGTGCCAGCTCACCTCGGCAGGGTGACACCGGGGAGCTGTTTTTT; cdr3_aa: CASSPRQGDTGELFF
clone_size: -; j_call: TRBJ2-1; d_call: -; v_call: TRBV5-1; cdr3_nt: TGCGCCAGCAGCCTCACTGATATGGATGAGCAGTTCTTC; cdr3_aa: CASSLTDMDEQFF
clone_size: -; j_call: TRBJ1-1; d_call: -; v_call: TRBV6-5; cdr3_nt: TGTGCCAGCAGTAACAGGCTGAACACTGAAGCTTTCTTT; cdr3_aa: CASSNRLNTEAFF
clone_size: once; j_call: TRBJ2-5; d_call: -; v_call: TRBV2; cdr3_nt: TGTGCCAGCACCCTCGGGGAGACCCAGTACTTC; cdr3_aa: CASTLGETQYF
clone_size: once; j_call: TRBJ2-5; d_call: -; v_call: TRBV10-3; cdr3_nt: TGTGCCACCCAAGCCGCGGACTATCGAGAGACCCAGTACTTC; cdr3_aa: CATQAADYRETQYF
clone_size: -; j_call: TRBJ2-7; d_call: TRBD1; v_call: TRBV28; cdr3_nt: TGTGCCAGCAGTTCCGGACAGGCTTACTACGAGCAGTACTTC; cdr3_aa: CASSSGQAYYEQYF
clone_size: -; j_call: TRBJ2-3; d_call: -; v_call: TRBV7-2; cdr3_nt: TGTGCCAGCAGCTTACTGACAGATACGCAGTATTTT; cdr3_aa: CASSLLTDTQYF
clone_size: -; j_call: TRBJ2-6; d_call: -; v_call: TRBV2; cdr3_nt: TGTGCCCAGTCGTCTGGGGCCAACGTCCTGACTTTC; cdr3_aa: CAQSSGANVLTF
clone_size: -; j_call: TRBJ1-3; d_call: -; v_call: TRBV5-1; cdr3_nt: TGCGCCAGCAGCCTTGGGACTGCAGGAAACACCATATATTTT; cdr3_aa: CASSLGTAGNTIYF
clone_size: -; j_call: TRBJ2-2; d_call: -; v_call: TRBV12-3/TRBV12-4; cdr3_nt: TGTGCCAGCAGTTTCTTAGGGGTCGGGGAGCTGTTTTTT; cdr3_aa: CASSFLGVGELFF
clone_size: -; j_call: TRBJ2-3; d_call: TRBD2; v_call: TRBV28; cdr3_nt: TGTGCCAGCAAGACTAGCGGGGGGAAAGATACGCAGTATTTT; cdr3_aa: CASKTSGGKDTQYF
clone_size: -; j_call: TRBJ2-1; d_call: -; v_call: TRBV18; cdr3_nt: TGTGCCAGCTCACCGGAATCTTGGGACTCAAGTTTTTACAATGAGCAGTTCTTC; cdr3_aa: CASSPESWDSSFYNEQFF
clone_size: -; j_call: TRBJ2-1; d_call: -; v_call: TRBV3-1/TRBV3-2; cdr3_nt: TGTGCCAGCAGCCCACCCCTGTCAGGCCACAATGAGCAGTTCTTC; cdr3_aa: CASSPPLSGHNEQFF
clone_size: -; j_call: TRBJ2-5; d_call: -; v_call: TRBV7-9; cdr3_nt: TGTGCCAGCAGCTTAAACGGGTTGGAGGAAGAGACCCAGTACTTC; cdr3_aa: CASSLNGLEEETQYF
clone_size: -; j_call: TRBJ1-2; d_call: -; v_call: TRBV27; cdr3_nt: TGTGCCAGCAGTTTATCTGGGGCAGGGTTGCATGGCTACACCTTC; cdr3_aa: CASSLSGAGLHGYTF
clone_size: -; j_call: TRBJ2-7; d_call: -; v_call: TRBV6-5; cdr3_nt: TGTGCCAGCAGGAGGCCAGGGATTTCCTACGAGCAGTACTTC; cdr3_aa: CASRRPGISYEQYF
clone_size: -; j_call: TRBJ2-7; d_call: TRBD1; v_call: TRBV6-1; cdr3_nt: TGTGCCAGCAGTGAAGCTGGGACAGGGCCCTACGAGCAGTACTTC; cdr3_aa: CASSEAGTGPYEQYF